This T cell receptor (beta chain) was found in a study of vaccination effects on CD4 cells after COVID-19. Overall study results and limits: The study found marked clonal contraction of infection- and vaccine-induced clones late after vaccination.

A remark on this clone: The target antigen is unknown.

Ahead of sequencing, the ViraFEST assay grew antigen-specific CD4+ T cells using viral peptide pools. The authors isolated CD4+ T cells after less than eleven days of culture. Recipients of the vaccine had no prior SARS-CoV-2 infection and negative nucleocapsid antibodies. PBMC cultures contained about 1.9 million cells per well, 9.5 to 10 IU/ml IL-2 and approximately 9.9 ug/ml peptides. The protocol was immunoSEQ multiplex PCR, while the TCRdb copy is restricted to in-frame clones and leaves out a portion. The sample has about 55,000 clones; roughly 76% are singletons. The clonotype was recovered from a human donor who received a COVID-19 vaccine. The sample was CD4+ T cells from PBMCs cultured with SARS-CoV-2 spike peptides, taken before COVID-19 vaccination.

The CDR3 bases are TGTGCCAGCAGCTTATGGGGGGGGAGCACAGATACGCAGTATTTT. Protein product: CASSLWGGSTDTQYF. The chain joins TRBV7-8 to TRBJ2-3; 7 bases are a match to TRBD2. Germline loops: CDR1 SGHVS, CDR2 FQNEAQ. The V and J ends lost 2 bases and 0 bases, in that order; junction bases with no gene match: 2. The CDR3 spans 15 residues.